This T cell receptor beta chain derives from a study of cytomegalovirus exposure and HLA in healthy donors. Study-wide background: Researchers found that approximately 85% of over 350 genotyped donors fell within the Caucasian-associated ancestry cluster.

The PCR used 60 Vbeta and 13 Jbeta primers. Per the original methods: An analysis that came later counted 80 million or so unique TCR beta chains, approximately 9.9 million shared. Libraries were prepared by immunoSEQ multiplex PCR; TCRdb keeps only in-frame clonotypes and omits some of them. The D gene and trimming were derived from the DNA, and the V and J assignments and clone size from that table. The sample carries some 97,000 clones, approximately 70% recorded once. Trimming removed 1 base at V and 0 bases at J, with 7 bases between. CDR1 is MNHEY and CDR2 is SMNVEV in the germline V gene (reference sequence). The CDR3 extends over 15 amino acids. Broader study findings: Later on, analysis showed that most CMV-associated TCR beta chains appeared to be HLA-restricted. TCR beta chains numbering roughly 150 were designated cytomegalovirus-associated.

Notes on this clone: Its antigen is undetermined.

The sample consisted of PBMCs. The clonotype was recovered from a woman in her late teens or twenties in good health and CMV-seropositive. The rearrangement joins TRBV27 to TRBJ2-1, with D maybe TRBD2 (5 bases). For the CDR3, the DNA is TGTGCCAGCAGTTTATTCGCGGGCTCCTACAATGAGCAGTTCTTC. Protein sequence: CASSLFAGSYNEQFF.